These 17 T cell receptor beta chains originate from one sample sequenced in a study of blood T cell repertoires in COVID-19. Clones were sequenced by immunoSEQ multiplex PCR, and TCRdb holds only the in-frame ones, with some missing. Among 200,000 to 300,000 clones listed, 88% were seen once. Material for sequencing was peripheral blood. These receptors were collected from a man between 60 and 70 years old who had recovered from COVID-19.

A few counts support this clone. The chain uses TRBV4-2 and TRBJ1-5; D uncertain. Germline V lookup: CDR1 LGHNA, CDR2 YNFKEQ. The CDR3 extends over 13 amino acids. V lost 0 bases, J lost 5 bases, and 5 bases lay in between. This CDR3 is CASSQDSDQPQHF. CDR3 in DNA: TGTGCCAGCAGCCAAGATTCGGATCAGCCCCAGCATTTT.

The chain uses TRBV12-3 or TRBV12-4 and TRBJ1-2; TRBD1 might be the D (6 bases). The germline V and J ends were trimmed by 5 bases and 6 bases, with 13 bases remaining between them. CDR3 length: 13 amino acids. This chain's CDR3 is CASSAGVSHGYTF. The CDR3 bases are TGTGCCAGCAGTGCAGGGGTCTCTCATGGCTACACCTTC.

The chain has TRBV4-2 and TRBJ1-1, with D uncertain. Germline values: CDR1 LGHNA, CDR2 YNFKEQ. V was clipped by 0 bases and J by 6 bases, with 14 bases between them. This CDR3 comprises 15 residues. CDR3 nucleotides: TGTGCCAGCAGCCAAGAAGTTGGGAGGGTGGCTGAAGCTTTCTTT. Translation: CASSQEVGRVAEAFF.

The chain links TRBV15 to TRBJ2-2; 7 bases are a match to TRBD1. Germline lookup yields CDR1 LNHNV and CDR2 YYDKDF (reference sequence). The trim removed 1 base at V and 5 bases at J, leaving 1 base unmatched. This CDR3 spans 14 amino acids. CDR3 bases: TGTGCCACCAGCAGAGGACAGGGTACCGGGGAGCTGTTTTTT. Translating gives CATSRGQGTGELFF.

This clone was picked up a small number of times. V and J are TRBV6-6 and TRBJ2-3; the match to TRBD1 covers 7 bases. This CDR3 contains 13 residues. From germline, CDR1 is MNHNY and CDR2 SVGAGI (reference sequence). Germline trimming cut 8 bases from V and 6 bases from J; bases unmatched to any gene: 8. The CDR3 loop reads CASGRDRADTQYF. The CDR3 nucleotides are TGTGCCAGCGGCCGAGACAGGGCCGATACGCAGTATTTT.

The chain combines TRBV6-5 with TRBJ1-1; D gene unclear. This CDR3 has 14 amino acids. V lost 5 bases and J lost 1, with 11 bases in between. Germline CDR1 MNHEY, CDR2 SVGAGI. CDR3 amino acids: CASSIESRNTEAFF. CDR3 nucleotide sequence: TGTGCCAGCAGTATTGAGTCAAGGAACACTGAAGCTTTCTTT.

The V and J genes are TRBV11-2 and TRBJ2-7; D might be TRBD1 (6 bases). Looked up from germline, CDR1 is SGHAT and CDR2 is FQNNGV. Trimming took 1 base from V and 0 from J, leaving 10 bases between them. The length of the CDR3 is 15 residues. The DNA of the CDR3 is TGTGCCAGCAGCTTAGGGCAGGGGAGCTCCTACGAGCAGTACTTC. Residues: CASSLGQGSSYEQYF.

This chain's CDR3 is CASSQRAQRGDTGELFF. In DNA form, the CDR3 reads TGCGCCAGCAGCCAAAGGGCGCAGCGGGGGGACACCGGGGAGCTGTTTTTT. This chain joins TRBV4-1 and TRBJ2-2; TRBD2 matches at 9 bases. From germline, CDR1 is MGHRA and CDR2 YSYEKL. The length of the CDR3 is 17 residues. V dropped 2 bases and J dropped 3; count of bases not matched to a gene: 7.

The chain is built from TRBV24-1 and TRBJ2-5; TRBD1 matches 7 bases. Germline CDR1 KGHDR, CDR2 SFDVKD. V lost 4 bases and J lost 2; bases outside the gene matches: 3. CDR3 length: 14 residues. The CDR3 spells CATSDRGMQETQYF. Written as DNA, the CDR3 is TGTGCCACCAGTGACAGGGGGATGCAAGAGACCCAGTACTTC.

The V gene is TRBV21-1, the J gene TRBJ2-3; TRBD1 is taken as the D call from the table, unchecked against the DNA. TRBV21-1 is designated a pseudogene. The CDR3 consists of 16 residues. CDR3 amino acids: CASSKWYQGPADTQYF. For the CDR3, the DNA is TGTGCCAGCAGCAAATGGTATCAGGGTCCGGCAGATACGCAGTATTTT.

V and J are TRBV4-1 and TRBJ2-7, with D possibly TRBD1 on 6 matching bases. Germline CDR1 MGHRA, CDR2 YSYEKL. V lost 1 base and J 3 bases, leaving 10 bases between the germline ends. The CDR3 totals 14 residues. CDR3 region: CASSQAGTIYEQYF. In nucleotides, the CDR3 is TGCGCCAGCAGCCAAGCGGGGACAATCTACGAGCAGTACTTC.

J is TRBJ1-1 and V is TRBV5-1; TRBD1 aligns across 9 bases. V was clipped by 4 bases and J by 1 base; unmatched bases: 5. CDR3 size: 15 residues. CDR1 SGHRS and CDR2 YFSETQ come from the germline V gene. The DNA of the CDR3 is TGCGCCAGCAGCCCCACGGGACAGGGGAACACTGAAGCTTTCTTT. Encoded protein: CASSPTGQGNTEAFF. Based on the CDR3 plus reference TRBV5-1 and TRBJ1-1, the full variable domain is KAGVTQTPRYLIKTRGQQVTLSCSPISGHRSVSWYQQTPGQGLQFLFEYFSETQRNKGNFPGRFSGRQFSNSRSEMNVSTLELGDSALYLCASSPTGQGNTEAFFGQGTRLTVV.

This clone was found once. This rearrangement joins TRBV11-2 to TRBJ2-1; D may be TRBD1 (6 bases). Germline V gene data show CDR1 as SGHAT and CDR2 as FQNNGV. V lost 1 base to trimming and J lost 0 bases, with 10 bases between them. The CDR3 contains 16 residues. CDR3 region: CASSLGQGPSYNEQFF. CDR3 in DNA: TGTGCCAGCAGCTTAGGGCAGGGGCCCTCCTACAATGAGCAGTTCTTC.

The chain combines TRBV7-9 with TRBJ1-5; D ambiguous. Germline-derived CDR1 and CDR2 are SEHNR and FQNEAQ (reference sequence). CDR3 length: 11 amino acids. V was trimmed by 5 bases and J by 15 bases, leaving 14 bases between them. CDR3 in DNA: TGTGCCAGCAGCCAAGGACTCCGCCGGCATTTT. Its protein product is CASSQGLRRHF.

V usage is TRBV12-5 and J usage is TRBJ2-1; perhaps TRBD1 as D (5 bases). CDR1 and CDR2 (germline): LGHNT, FRNRAP. Trimming shortened V by 6 bases and J by 7 bases, and 13 bases separated the two germline ends. This CDR3 contains 13 residues. The CDR3 nucleotides read TGTGCTAGTGGGCAGGGTCCTCTGAATGAGCAGTTCTTC. Translation: CASGQGPLNEQFF.

The rearrangement uses TRBV6-5 and TRBJ1-6, with D maybe TRBD1 (5 bases). Trimming took off 7 bases at V and 9 bases at J, with 19 bases between the two ends. CDR3 length: 15 residues. Germline V gives CDR1 MNHEY, CDR2 SVGAGI. The chain's CDR3 is CASTSEGRVGSPLHF. CDR3 coding DNA: TGTGCCAGCACTAGCGAGGGCAGGGTTGGTTCACCCCTCCACTTT.

The chain joins TRBV5-1 to TRBJ1-1; D is ambiguous. In germline, CDR1 is SGHRS, CDR2 YFSETQ. With 4 bases removed from V and 3 bases from J, the gap between germline ends came to 16 bases. The CDR3 is 15 amino acids. CDR3 loop: CASSPSPAEDTEAFF. DNA of the CDR3: TGCGCCAGCAGCCCCTCCCCAGCGGAGGACACTGAAGCTTTCTTT.